This is a list of T cell receptor beta chains from one sample in a study of radiotherapy plus CTLA-4 blockade in lung cancer. Libraries were prepared by immunoSEQ multiplex PCR; TCRdb keeps only in-frame clonotypes and omits some of them. The table records under 90,000 clones, about three quarters of them present only once. This specimen was peripheral blood, taken from a patient treated with radiotherapy plus ipilimumab. Receptor source: a human donor with non-small cell lung cancer that progressed on radiotherapy plus ipilimumab. Each CDR3 is given without its conserved first and last residue. The order of the fields is clone size, CDR3 length, V gene, CDR3 protein. Clone sizes are given selectively: once, few, many, or a class where the clone is expanded.

-	15	TRBV7-2	ASSFSLLQGEGGTQY
once	16	TRBV15	ATSREGTGSRANEKLF
many	14	TRBV7-7	ASSLGRLVAKETQY
-	10	TRBV6-1	ASIVTGNEQY
few	16	TRBV25-1	ASSTAGGRGRGTGELF
-	12	TRBV28	ASSYAGASTEAF
-	12	TRBV30	ACLGAAYTDTQY
-	11	TRBV9	ASSVGTENIQY
-	13	TRBV6-5	ASSYSIGQGREAF
few	12	TRBV7-8	ASSYGRTGYGYT
-	12	TRBV18	ASSPRLEGETQY
-	15	TRBV28	ASSLLAGRSSYNEQF
-	12	TRBV11-2	ASSPSGPYNEQF
-	12	TRBV28	ASSLSGGTGELF
-	12	TRBV11-2	ASSFWPGANVLT
-	13	TRBV28	ASWGSREGHRPQH
-	10	TRBV6-5	ASSLQESPLH
-	13	TRBV7-8	ASSRRQGSLYEQY
-	15	TRBV7-4	ASSQRCPARKTYGYT
-	11	TRBV30	AWSVVSTDTQY
-	12	TRBV5-1	ASSTGANTGELF
-	13	TRBV6-5	ASSYLLQGGDGYT
-	14	TRBV9	ASRAPGQGTNYEQY
few	10	TRBV10-3	AIGKTGTEAF
-	12	TRBV5-1	ASSWGRGGETQY
-	12	TRBV9	ASSPQTLGTEAF
-	12	TRBV7-9	ASSFGQGIDEQF
-	11	TRBV28	ASNRDSNYGYT